This T cell receptor beta chain emerged from a study of T cell responses to AZD1222 COVID-19 vaccine. As concerns this clone: What it binds is unknown.

The CDR3 consists of 16 residues. Germline loops: CDR1 MGHRA, CDR2 YSYEKL. V was pared by 2 bases and J by 0 bases, with 7 bases of the junction left unmatched. Study-level points and caveats: Spike regions recognized by vaccine-associated CD4 TCRs spanned the protein, led by 160-218 and 743-854. Sampling captured repertoires only after the peak T cell response.

Method: immunoSEQ multiplex PCR; TCRdb's copy keeps in-frame clones and lacks some. Seen here are 180,000 or so clones, approximately 89% observed once, and the top ten hold about 1.8%. The sequence derives from an adult who received the AZD1222 COVID-19 vaccine. V is TRBV4-1 and J is TRBJ2-7; 7 bases align to TRBD2. The sample consisted of peripheral blood, taken 28 days after the second AZD1222 dose. Here the CDR3 reads CASSQTRELGSYEQYF. As DNA, the CDR3 is TGCGCCAGCAGCCAAACGCGGGAGCTGGGCTCCTACGAGCAGTACTTC.